Listed here are 3 T cell receptor beta chains from one sample, sequenced in a study of PD-L1 blockade in urothelial cancer. Libraries were prepared by immunoSEQ multiplex PCR; TCRdb keeps only in-frame clonotypes and omits some of them. The sample carries about 52,000 clones, 70% to 85% recorded once. This material consisted of PBMCs, taken around atezolizumab (anti-PD-L1) treatment. These receptors originate from a man between 65 and 85 years old with urothelial cancer.

Here the CDR3 reads CASSPWRNTEAFF. CDR3 in DNA: TGTGCCAGCTCACCGTGGAGGAACACTGAAGCTTTCTTT. V gene TRBV18 combines with J gene TRBJ1-1; D is undetermined. Germline V CDR1 and CDR2: KGHSH, LQKENI. Trimming shortened V by 3 bases and J by 1 base, and 6 bases separated the two germline ends. The CDR3 totals 13 residues.

The chain links TRBV5-6 to TRBJ1-6, with D uncertain. The CDR3 covers 16 residues. Germline assignment: CDR1 SGHDT and CDR2 YYEEEE. The V end was cut by 0 bases, the J end by 7 bases, with 14 bases between. CDR3 DNA sequence: TGTGCCAGCAGCTTGGTGGCAGGCGCCTCCAATTCACCCCTCCACTTT. Translated: CASSLVAGASNSPLHF.

The chain employs TRBV6-1 and TRBJ2-6; TRBD1 might be the D (5 bases). The CDR3 loop spans 15 amino acids. Germline V lookup: CDR1 MNHNS, CDR2 SASEGT. V was trimmed by 7 bases and J by 0 bases, leaving 10 bases between them. The CDR3 sequence is CASTLRGSGANVLTF. DNA for the CDR3: TGTGCCAGCACCCTAAGGGGCTCTGGGGCCAACGTCCTGACTTTC.